This T cell receptor beta chain was observed in a study of blood T cell repertoires in COVID-19. Overall study context: COVID-19 samples, acute and convalescent, were from the United States, Italy and Spain. PBMCs, B-cell-depleted T cells, or T cells provided the cDNA or gDNA that made up the material.

Per the original data handling: Reference gene primer amplification in the assay estimated nucleated cell counts. Only in-frame clones appear in the TCRdb table, and some are missing; sequencing was by immunoSEQ multiplex PCR. That table supplies the V and J calls and clone size; D and trimming were determined from the DNA. The profile shows 200,000 to 300,000 clones, roughly 82% of them singletons. Deletions cut 5 bases from V and 6 bases from J, with 11 bases between. This CDR3 comprises 12 residues. Germline assignment: CDR1 SEHNR and CDR2 FQNEAQ (reference sequence). The J gene is TRBJ2-7, the V gene TRBV7-9; D call uncertain. The receptor's source is a man aged 40-49 years who had recovered from COVID-19. Source material: peripheral blood. The CDR3 loop is CASSERWSEQYF. DNA of the CDR3: TGTGCCAGCAGCGAACGCTGGAGCGAGCAGTACTTC.